These 20 T cell receptor beta chains share one sample of origin, sequenced in a study of T cell changes during pregnancy in multiple sclerosis. TCRdb's copy holds only in-frame clones and misses some; the assay was immunoSEQ multiplex PCR. The data contain some 27,000 clones, around 90% of them singletons. The sequenced sample was CD4+ T cells from peripheral blood mononuclear cells, obtained in the first trimester of pregnancy. These receptors were taken from a female donor in good health, enrolled as a control in a pregnancy study.

The V and J genes are TRBV11-3 and TRBJ2-1; D is ambiguous. Trimming removed 1 base at V and 8 bases at J, with 15 bases between. The CDR3 runs 15 residues. Per germline, CDR1 SGHNT and CDR2 YENEEA. CDR3 protein: CASSLGAISVHEQFF. The CDR3 bases are TGTGCCAGCAGCTTAGGGGCCATAAGTGTCCATGAGCAGTTCTTC.

This clone was observed a handful of times. The CDR3 here is CASSTRQGVTEAFF. The CDR3 bases are TGTGCCAGCAGCACTCGACAGGGGGTGACTGAAGCTTTCTTT. The V call is TRBV11-2, the J call TRBJ1-1; 9 positions match TRBD1. CDR1 SGHAT and CDR2 FQNNGV come from the germline V gene. V lost 5 bases to trimming and J lost 5 bases; unmatched junction nucleotides: 6. CDR3 length: 14 residues.

The J gene is TRBJ2-7, the V gene TRBV4-3, with 10 bases matching TRBD2. This CDR3 contains 16 residues. V lost 3 bases, J lost 4 bases, and 9 bases stayed unmatched. Germline assignment: CDR1 LGHNA and CDR2 YSLEER. The chain's CDR3 is CASSQGWASGSYEQYF. The CDR3, as DNA: TGCGCCAGCAGCCAGGGATGGGCTAGCGGGAGTTACGAGCAGTACTTC.

The chain uses TRBV20-1 and TRBJ2-1, with D hard to call. This CDR3 is 10 amino acids long. The V and J ends lost 3 bases and 10 bases respectively, with 7 bases between them. CDR1 and CDR2 from the germline V gene are DFQATT and SNEGSKA (reference sequence). CDR3 coding DNA: TGCAGTGCTAGTCACCGGGAGCAGTTCTTC. It is translated as CSASHREQFF.

The V call is TRBV5-1, the J call TRBJ1-1; 8 bases map to TRBD1. The V and J ends lost 4 bases and 3 bases, in that order; junction bases with no gene match: 5. The CDR3 spans 14 residues. The V gene's germline CDR1 is SGHRS and CDR2 YFSETQ. CDR3 sequence (DNA): TGCGCCAGCAGCGGGCAGGGGGCCTACACTGAAGCTTTCTTT. Protein product: CASSGQGAYTEAFF.

The chain is built from TRBV10-3 and TRBJ1-5; D is ambiguous. This CDR3 has 14 residues. Between the trimmed V and J ends, which lost 9 bases and 0 bases, there was a span of 12 bases. In germline, CDR1 is ENHRY, CDR2 SYGVKD. CDR3 amino acids: CAIAARDSNQPQHF. DNA for the CDR3: TGTGCCATAGCCGCTCGGGATAGCAATCAGCCCCAGCATTTT.

The gene calls are TRBV28 and TRBJ2-5; 11 nucleotides match TRBD2. Germline trimming cut 5 bases from V and 9 bases from J; bases unmatched to any gene: 11. CDR1 is MDHEN, CDR2 SYDVKM, per germline. This CDR3 contains 15 residues. The CDR3 protein is CASSPGTSGPGAQYF. DNA of the CDR3: TGTGCCAGCAGTCCCGGGACTAGCGGACCTGGGGCCCAGTACTTC.

This clone was picked up one time. The gene calls are TRBV28 and TRBJ2-1; D uncertain. Looked up from germline, CDR1 is MDHEN and CDR2 is SYDVKM. V lost 4 bases to trimming and J lost 5 bases, with 6 bases between them. The CDR3 totals 12 residues. The CDR3 DNA reads as TGTGCCAGCAGTTCAGTGAACAATGAGCAGTTCTTC. This encodes CASSSVNNEQFF.

The rearrangement links TRBV10-1 to TRBJ2-1, with 8 bases that match TRBD2. Germline V lookup: CDR1 WNHNN, CDR2 SYGVQD (reference sequence). The CDR3 is made up of 15 amino acids. J gave up 3 bases and V 7 bases, and 8 bases lay outside the gene matches. The CDR3 loop is CASNRGGRNYNEQFF. CDR3 DNA: TGCGCCAGCAATCGGGGCGGGAGGAACTACAATGAGCAGTTCTTC.

The chain carries TRBV5-1 and TRBJ1-3; weak D call: TRBD1 (5 bases). CDR3 length: 15 residues. With 1 base removed from V and 0 bases from J, the gap between germline ends came to 8 bases. Germline values: CDR1 SGHRS, CDR2 YFSETQ. The CDR3 protein is CASSLSGLSGNTIYF. The CDR3 DNA follows: TGCGCCAGCAGCTTGTCAGGGCTCTCTGGAAACACCATATATTTT.

The chain joins TRBV19 to TRBJ2-1, with TRBD2 matching 9 bases. The germline gives CDR1 LNHDA, CDR2 SQIVND (reference sequence). The CDR3 runs to 15 residues. V was clipped by 3 bases and J by 4 bases; unmatched bases: 4. The CDR3 DNA reads as TGTGCCAGTAGTATCTCTAGCGGGGCTTACAATGAGCAGTTCTTC. This encodes CASSISSGAYNEQFF.

This chain uses TRBV27 with TRBJ1-4, with a possible D match to TRBD1 (6 bases). CDR3 size: 19 residues. V lost 6 bases and J 13 bases, leaving 36 bases between the germline ends. From germline, CDR1 is MNHEY and CDR2 SMNVEV (reference sequence). This chain's CDR3 is CASSPKRGGAYEKPQVLFF. The CDR3, as DNA: TGTGCCAGCAGCCCTAAAAGGGGGGGGGCTTATGAAAAACCCCAAGTACTGTTTTTT.

The chain employs TRBV18 and TRBJ1-3; D gene ambiguous. Trimming removed 2 bases at V and 0 bases at J, with 5 bases between. CDR3 length equals 14 residues. Germline loops: CDR1 KGHSH, CDR2 LQKENI. Written as DNA, the CDR3 is TGTGCCAGCTCACCAGGGAGCTCTGGAAACACCATATATTTT. This sequence encodes CASSPGSSGNTIYF.

The chain links TRBV4-2 to TRBJ2-3, with TRBD2 matching over 7 bases. With 1 base clipped from V and 1 base from J, the junction kept 2 bases outside the gene matches. The length of the CDR3 is 15 residues. Germline CDR1 and CDR2: LGHNA and YNFKEQ. The CDR3 coding sequence is TGTGCCAGCAGCCAAGCCGCGGGGGGCACAGATACGCAGTATTTT. This sequence encodes CASSQAAGGTDTQYF.

CDR3 bases: TGTGCCAGCAGTGAAGTGGGTGCGAGGGGGTCCCAGTACTTC. Protein sequence: CASSEVGARGSQYF. J is TRBJ2-5 and V is TRBV6-1; TRBD1 might be the D (6 bases). This CDR3 comprises 14 residues. Trimming pared 1 base from V and 9 bases from J, leaving 15 bases between. CDR1 and CDR2 (germline): MNHNS, SASEGT.

V and J are TRBV6-1 and TRBJ2-2; D is unclear. This CDR3 has 10 residues. Trimming left V 6 bases short and J 7 bases short, with 3 bases between. Germline loops: CDR1 MNHNS, CDR2 SASEGT. The CDR3 nucleotides read TGTGCCAGCAGACTCGGGGAGCTGTTTTTT. Amino acid sequence: CASRLGELFF.

CDR3 in amino acids: CASSRIGGWVTEAFF. In nucleotides, the CDR3 is TGTGCCAGCAGCCGTATAGGGGGCTGGGTGACTGAAGCTTTCTTT. The chain recombines TRBV14 with TRBJ1-1; 7 positions agree with TRBD1. CDR3 length: 15 residues. V shed 4 bases and J 5 bases; nucleotides not matched to a gene: 10. Germline V gene lookup returns CDR1 SGHDN and CDR2 FVKESK.

The V call is TRBV25-1, the J call TRBJ1-2, with D possibly TRBD1 on 5 matching bases. The V gene lost 2 bases and the J gene lost 4 bases, with 8 bases spanning the gap. Germline lookup yields CDR1 MGHDK and CDR2 SYGVNS. The CDR3 covers 13 residues. CDR3 coding DNA: TGTGCCAGCAGTGAACAGGGATCCTATGGCTACACCTTC. Amino acid sequence: CASSEQGSYGYTF.

The chain joins TRBV2 to TRBJ2-3; TRBD2 agrees at 9 bases. The CDR3 is made up of 12 amino acids. The germline CDR1 and CDR2 sequences are SNHLY and FYNNEI. V lost 7 bases and J lost 8; bases outside the gene matches: 4. CDR3 nucleotide sequence: TGTGCCAGCATTCTAGCGGGGCCTACGCAGTATTTT. As protein: CASILAGPTQYF.

This clone came up once. The chain is built from TRBV29-1 and TRBJ2-1, with 8 nucleotides matching TRBD2. The V and J ends lost 7 bases and 2 bases, in that order; junction bases with no gene match: 10. The CDR3 loop spans 15 amino acids. Germline V gene data show CDR1 as SQVTM and CDR2 as ANQGSEA. The CDR3 nucleotides read TGCAGCGCACCGATGGGCGGGGGGCCCTACAATGAGCAGTTCTTC. Translating it yields CSAPMGGGPYNEQFF.